The 22 T cell receptor beta chains below all came from one sample that was sequenced in a study of blood T cell repertoires in COVID-19. Assay used: immunoSEQ multiplex PCR; TCRdb lists only in-frame clones, some missing. The table has 350,000 to 450,000 clones, roughly 85% seen once. Sequencing used peripheral blood. Source of these receptors: a woman under 30 with acute or convalescent COVID-19.

This chain connects TRBV25-1 to TRBJ1-1; unclear D gene. V was clipped by 3 bases and J by 3 bases, with 8 bases between them. This CDR3 has 13 residues. Per the germline V gene, CDR1 is MGHDK and CDR2 is SYGVNS. CDR3 DNA sequence: TGTGCCAGCAGTGACCCTATTCACACTGAAGCTTTCTTT. Its protein product is CASSDPIHTEAFF. The full variable domain, its missing parts supplied by reference TRBV25-1 and TRBJ1-1, is EADIYQTPRYLVIGTGKKITLECSQTMGHDKMYWYQQDPGMELHLIHYSYGVNSTEKGDLSSESTVSRIRTEHFPLTLESARPSHTSQYLCASSDPIHTEAFFGQGTRLTVV.

This chain joins TRBV28 and TRBJ2-5, with TRBD2 matching 8 bases. CDR3 length: 13 residues. V lost 6 bases, J lost 5 bases, and 5 bases stayed unmatched. Germline CDR1 MDHEN, CDR2 SYDVKM. This CDR3 is CASRGLARETQYF. DNA of the CDR3: TGTGCCAGCAGAGGACTAGCTCGTGAGACCCAGTACTTC.

The rearrangement uses TRBV24-1 and TRBJ2-3; D not certain. V shed 4 bases and J shed 8 bases, with 15 bases lying between them. Germline assignment: CDR1 KGHDR and CDR2 SFDVKD. The CDR3 is 14 amino acids. CDR3 protein: CATSDPDLPGTQYF. DNA of the CDR3: TGTGCCACCAGTGACCCCGATCTTCCGGGTACGCAGTATTTT.

This clone was counted between two and nine times. The rearrangement joins TRBV2 to TRBJ1-4; D call uncertain. The length of the CDR3 is 11 residues. Germline lookup yields CDR1 SNHLY and CDR2 FYNNEI. The V gene lost 6 bases and the J gene lost 11 bases, with 10 bases spanning the gap. Written as DNA, the CDR3 is TGTGCCAGCAGATCCGGGGTGAAACTGTTTTTT. Residues: CASRSGVKLFF.

The chain employs TRBV27 and TRBJ1-1, with D possibly matching TRBD1 (6 bases). V dropped 5 bases and J dropped 1 base, with 11 bases sitting between them. CDR3 size: 14 residues. Looked up from germline, CDR1 is MNHEY and CDR2 is SMNVEV (reference sequence). CDR3 in DNA: TGTGCCAGCAGTCCCTCACAGGGGAACACTGAAGCTTTCTTT. This translates into CASSPSQGNTEAFF.

The rearrangement joins TRBV5-5 to TRBJ2-3, with D maybe TRBD1 (5 bases). V lost 2 bases to trimming and J lost 6 bases, with 13 bases between them. CDR3 size: 14 residues. Germline V lookup: CDR1 SGHKS, CDR2 YYEKEE (reference sequence). The CDR3 DNA reads TGTGCCAGCAGCTTTCGACAGTTTGAGGATACGCAGTATTTT. Translated, it gives CASSFRQFEDTQYF.

The chain combines TRBV28 with TRBJ1-2; D may be TRBD1 (6 bases). Germline V lookup: CDR1 MDHEN, CDR2 SYDVKM. The CDR3 contains 14 residues. Trimming cost V 2 bases and J 2 bases, with 9 bases left between them. CDR3 nucleotides: TGTGCCAGCAGTTTAAGGGGGTACAACTATGGCTACACCTTC. It encodes CASSLRGYNYGYTF.

This chain joins TRBV5-1 and TRBJ2-3; the match to TRBD1 covers 7 bases. J was trimmed by 4 bases and V by 4 bases; bases with no gene match: 3. The CDR3 spans 13 residues. Germline values: CDR1 SGHRS, CDR2 YFSETQ. CDR3 residues: CASSGQGADTQYF. CDR3 DNA: TGCGCCAGCAGCGGGCAGGGGGCAGATACGCAGTATTTT.

This clone was recorded many times. The rearrangement joins TRBV6-6 to TRBJ2-2; 7 bases are a match to TRBD1. This CDR3 region has 15 residues. Germline trimming cut 8 bases from V and 0 bases from J; bases unmatched to any gene: 6. In germline, CDR1 is MNHNY, CDR2 SVGAGI (reference sequence). The CDR3 DNA follows: TGTGCCAGCGCGCCCGGGACAGCGAACACCGGGGAGCTGTTTTTT. As protein: CASAPGTANTGELFF.

The chain links TRBV7-9 to TRBJ1-1, with D possibly matching TRBD1 (5 bases). The germline V gene has CDR1 SEHNR and CDR2 FQNEAQ (reference sequence). V shed 3 bases and J shed 0 bases, with 14 bases lying between them. This CDR3 region has 16 residues. The CDR3 DNA sequence: TGTGCCAGCAGCTTCCAAGCGGGACTCCTGAACACTGAAGCTTTCTTT. Amino acid sequence: CASSFQAGLLNTEAFF.

The chain combines TRBV19 with TRBJ1-2, with D perhaps TRBD1 (5 bases). The V end was cut by 6 bases, the J end by 8 bases, with 16 bases between. This CDR3 comprises 13 residues. The germline V gene has CDR1 LNHDA and CDR2 SQIVND (reference sequence). The CDR3 bases are TGTGCCAGTAGCCAGGGAAGACTAGGCGGCTACACCTTC. It specifies CASSQGRLGGYTF.

The chain has TRBV28 and TRBJ1-5; D gene uncertain. Deletions cut 5 bases from V and 5 bases from J, with 13 bases between. From germline, CDR1 is MDHEN and CDR2 SYDVKM. This CDR3 spans 14 amino acids. The CDR3 sequence is CASSLRLRDQPQHF. CDR3 nucleotide sequence: TGTGCCAGCAGTCTTCGCCTGAGGGATCAGCCCCAGCATTTT.

The genes are TRBV9 and TRBJ1-2; D is unresolved. This CDR3 has 14 residues. With 4 bases removed from V and 7 bases from J, the gap between germline ends came to 17 bases. Germline V lookup: CDR1 SGDLS, CDR2 YYNGEE. The CDR3 spells CASSPGRASGGYTF. DNA of the CDR3: TGTGCCAGCAGCCCCGGGCGGGCGTCGGGTGGCTACACCTTC.

With respect to this clone: At one end, the junction sequence differs from germline, possibly due to a read error. This chain uses TRBV18 with TRBJ1-2; D call uncertain. CDR1 KGHSH and CDR2 LQKENI come from the germline V gene. The CDR3 totals 11 residues. The CDR3 spells CASSQEYDYTF. CDR3 sequence (DNA): TGTGCCAGCTCACAGGAGTATGACTACACCTTC.

This clone was seen only a few times. V is TRBV5-6 and J is TRBJ1-1, with 8 nucleotides matching TRBD1. The CDR3 runs to 15 residues. V was clipped by 2 bases and J by 1 base; unmatched bases: 4. CDR1 and CDR2 from the germline V gene are SGHDT and YYEEEE. Written as DNA, the CDR3 is TGTGCCAGCAGCTTAACAGGGGGGCGGAACACTGAAGCTTTCTTT. It translates to CASSLTGGRNTEAFF. The whole variable domain, filled in from reference TRBV5-6 and TRBJ1-1, reads DAGVTQSPTHLIKTRGQQVTLRCSPKSGHDTVSWYQQALGQGPQFIFQYYEEEERQRGNFPDRFSGHQFPNYSSELNVNALLLGDSALYLCASSLTGGRNTEAFFGQGTRLTVV.

J is TRBJ2-3 and V is TRBV5-1; tentative D call: TRBD2 (7 bases). CDR1 is SGHRS and CDR2 is YFSETQ in the germline V gene. The length of the CDR3 is 14 residues. Trimming shortened V by 4 bases and J by 5 bases, and 14 bases separated the two germline ends. The CDR3 loop is CASSPEGGRDTQYF. The CDR3 DNA follows: TGCGCCAGCAGCCCCGAGGGGGGGAGAGATACGCAGTATTTT.

The V gene is TRBV19, the J gene TRBJ1-6; TRBD1 might be the D (6 bases). CDR3 size: 16 residues. From germline, CDR1 is LNHDA and CDR2 SQIVND (reference sequence). The ends were cut back, 6 bases at V and 5 bases at J, with 17 bases in the middle. CDR3 sequence reads: CASRPHRAPNNSPLHF. CDR3 nucleotide sequence: TGTGCCAGTAGGCCACACAGGGCCCCGAATAATTCACCCCTCCACTTT.

This clone came up once. The chain joins TRBV19 to TRBJ2-1; possibly TRBD1 for D (6 bases). The germline V gene encodes CDR1 LNHDA and CDR2 SQIVND (reference sequence). Trimming cost V 3 bases and J 6 bases, with 12 bases left between them. The CDR3 runs 14 residues. CDR3 region: CASSIGRGFNEQFF. CDR3 nucleotides: TGTGCCAGTAGTATCGGCAGGGGTTTCAATGAGCAGTTCTTC.

This clone was found a few times. This chain joins TRBV10-3 and TRBJ1-5; 7 nucleotides agree with TRBD1. The germline gives CDR1 ENHRY, CDR2 SYGVKD. CDR3 size: 13 residues. J gave up 4 bases and V 11 bases, and 8 bases lay outside the gene matches. CDR3 DNA: TGTGCCCATCAGGGACAGAGTAATCAGCCCCAGCATTTT. This sequence encodes CAHQGQSNQPQHF.

The chain uses TRBV18 and TRBJ2-5, with 10 bases aligning to TRBD2. V lost 6 bases, J lost 5 bases, and 9 bases stayed unmatched. Germline-derived CDR1 and CDR2 are KGHSH and LQKENI. The CDR3 consists of 15 residues. CDR3: CASSGRTSGGETQYF. For the CDR3, the DNA is TGTGCCAGCTCCGGACGGACTAGCGGTGGGGAGACCCAGTACTTC.

Regarding this clone: Other DNA variants within this sample encode the same CDR3. The chain recombines TRBV27 with TRBJ2-7, with D unclear. Germline V gene sequence: CDR1 MNHEY, CDR2 SMNVEV (reference sequence). CDR3 length: 13 residues. With 7 bases removed from V and 3 bases from J, the gap between germline ends came to 13 bases. The DNA of the CDR3 is TGTGCCAGCACCCCGTCCCGAGGCTACGAGCAGTACTTC. Translation gives CASTPSRGYEQYF.

The rearrangement joins TRBV12-3 or TRBV12-4 to TRBJ2-3, with D possibly TRBD2 on 5 matching bases. V lost 7 bases to trimming and J lost 6 bases, with 14 bases between them. This CDR3 is 13 amino acids long. CDR3 residues: CASIPFGMDTQYF. The CDR3 DNA follows: TGTGCCAGCATTCCCTTCGGGATGGATACGCAGTATTTT.